The next 27 T cell receptor beta chains were all read from a single sample in a study of human T cells and chemical hapten exposure (dated by TCRdb to 2020 to 2022). Library prep was done by RACE. Sequencing was carried out with a NextSeq 500. The raw public reads went through TCRdb reprocessing: fastp at Q25, MiXCR clone calling, in-frame beta chains kept. A single entry per CDR3 protein holds the most common genes and DNA from its merged rows. A total of fewer than 200,000 distinct CDR3 sequences appear in this sample, about 22% of them only once. Together, the top ten hold roughly 6.7% of the sample. The intended sense of this specimen's time point label: patch test 1, 2 weeks after DPC sensitization. This sample's treatment or condition label indicates: therapeutic diphenylcyclopropenone sensitization with weekly scalp DPC. Here the sequenced sample was whole blood, taken in connection with sensitization to the hapten diphenylcyclopropenone (DPC). All receptors come from a woman between 45 and 60 years old with alopecia areata. Some clones in this sample may be carry-over from other donors' samples.

Only a few counts were recorded for this clonotype. The CDR3 loop reads CASRPTSGNQETQYF. Written as DNA, the CDR3 is TGTGCCAGCAGACCAACCTCGGGGAACCAAGAGACCCAGTACTTC. The V gene is TRBV2, the J gene TRBJ2-5; a weak D match, TRBD2 (5 bases). The CDR3 is 15 residues long. Germline CDR1 and CDR2: SNHLY and FYNNEI. Trimming shortened V by 6 bases and J by 0 bases, and 14 bases separated the two germline ends.

This clonotype was found a few times. The chain joins TRBV20-1 to TRBJ2-7, with D perhaps matching TRBD2 (5 bases). The CDR3 length is 15 residues. Per the germline V gene, CDR1 is DFQATT and CDR2 is SNEGSKA (reference sequence). V was clipped by 3 bases and J by 5 bases, with 20 bases between them. As DNA, the CDR3 is TGCAGTGCTAGCCCCCGGGATCTACCCACGGACGAGCAGTACTTC. It translates to CSASPRDLPTDEQYF.

This clonotype appeared a few times. This chain joins TRBV27 and TRBJ1-5, with TRBD1 identical over 11 bases. The V gene end was trimmed by 3 bases and the J gene end by 9 bases; junction bases not matched to a gene: 10. CDR3 size: 16 residues. Germline V gene lookup returns CDR1 MNHEY and CDR2 SMNVEV (reference sequence). The CDR3 spells CASSFADRGPKGPQHF. The CDR3 nucleotides are TGTGCCAGCAGTTTCGCGGACAGGGGGCCCAAGGGGCCCCAGCATTTT.

The gene calls are TRBV6-2 or TRBV6-3 and TRBJ1-1; D is uncertain. The germline gives CDR1 MNHEY, CDR2 SVGEGT. The CDR3 extends over 14 amino acids. The ends were cut back, 2 bases at V and 0 bases at J, with 7 bases in the middle. CDR3 residues: CASSYDNVNTEAFF. The CDR3 DNA sequence: TGTGCCAGCAGTTACGACAATGTGAACACTGAAGCTTTCTTT.

This clonotype showed up just a few times. The gene calls are TRBV2 and TRBJ2-2; D is possibly TRBD1 or TRBD2 (6 bases each). CDR1 is SNHLY and CDR2 is FYNNEI in the germline V gene. The CDR3 length is 14 residues. The V end was cut by 7 bases, the J end by 6 bases, with 15 bases between. The CDR3 DNA reads TGTGCCAGCACCCCCCGGGGGCGGGCCGGGGAGCTGTTTTTT. Translated: CASTPRGRAGELFF.

The rearrangement joins TRBV29-1 to TRBJ1-1; D is uncertain. Trimming took 2 bases from V and 1 from J, leaving 11 bases between them. Germline CDR1 SQVTM, CDR2 ANQGSEA. The CDR3 loop spans 14 amino acids. The CDR3 nucleotides read TGCAGCGTTGAAAGGGTACGGCCGAACACTGAAGCTTTCTTT. Translation: CSVERVRPNTEAFF.

The chain carries TRBV20-1 and TRBJ2-7; 8 nucleotides line up with TRBD2. Germline assignment: CDR1 DFQATT and CDR2 SNEGSKA (reference sequence). The CDR3 is made up of 12 amino acids. Trimming at V came to 2 bases and at J to 12 bases, leaving 9 bases not matched to a gene. This CDR3 is CSARSGLVGPYF. CDR3 nucleotide sequence: TGCAGTGCTAGATCGGGACTAGTGGGTCCGTACTTC.

The table lists this clonotype with a few counts. For the CDR3, the DNA is TGCGCCAGCGGCCGTGAGGGCACAACTCCCATCGAGCAGTTCTTC. Protein product: CASGREGTTPIEQFF. The chain uses TRBV5-1 and TRBJ2-1; D may be TRBD2 (5 bases). CDR1 is SGHRS, CDR2 YFSETQ, per germline. The CDR3 has 15 amino acids. The germline V and J ends were trimmed by 7 bases and 10 bases, with 24 bases remaining between them.

The rearrangement joins TRBV20-1 to TRBJ2-1, with TRBD2 as a possible D gene (6 bases). V gave up 6 bases and J gave up 7 bases, with 19 bases separating them. The germline V gene encodes CDR1 DFQATT and CDR2 SNEGSKA (reference sequence). This CDR3 contains 14 residues. CDR3: CSAPRRADGNEQFF. The CDR3, as DNA: TGCAGTGCGCCGCGGAGGGCCGATGGGAATGAGCAGTTCTTC.

The V gene is TRBV12-3 or TRBV12-4, the J gene TRBJ1-1; TRBD1 matches at 8 bases. The junction had 5 bases not matched to a gene; V was cut back by 5 bases and J by 9 bases. This CDR3 comprises 12 residues. The CDR3 region is CASSLGQGKAFF. The CDR3 coding sequence is TGTGCCAGCAGTCTAGGACAGGGTAAAGCTTTCTTT.

The rearrangement joins TRBV28 to TRBJ2-7, with 11 bases fitting TRBD2. The junction had 10 bases not matched to a gene; V was cut back by 6 bases and J by 0 bases. Germline lookup yields CDR1 MDHEN and CDR2 SYDVKM. This CDR3 comprises 17 residues. DNA of the CDR3: TGTGCCAGCAGACTCGGGACTAGCGGTTTCAGCTCCTACGAGCAGTACTTC. Amino acids: CASRLGTSGFSSYEQYF.

V is TRBV12-3 or TRBV12-4 and J is TRBJ2-3; D gene ambiguous. V lost 2 bases and J 3 bases, leaving 21 bases between the germline ends. The CDR3 sequence is 18 residues long. CDR3 sequence (DNA): TGTGCCAGCAGTTTATCCATGGTGGCAGGAAGGCTTACAGATACGCAGTATTTT. Protein product: CASSLSMVAGRLTDTQYF.

The chain carries TRBV2 and TRBJ2-3; 10 bases agree with TRBD2. This CDR3 has 16 residues. Germline loops: CDR1 SNHLY, CDR2 FYNNEI. V gave up 7 bases and J gave up 1 base; unmatched junction bases: 8. The CDR3 nucleotides are TGTGCCAGCAATAAAGAAGGACTAGCGGGCACAGATACGCAGTATTTT. Its protein is CASNKEGLAGTDTQYF.

This clonotype turned up a few times. V gene TRBV11-2 combines with J gene TRBJ2-1, with D possibly being TRBD2 (5 bases). The germline V gene has CDR1 SGHAT and CDR2 FQNNGV. V lost 1 base and J lost 9, with 13 bases in between. The CDR3 loop spans 14 amino acids. The chain's CDR3 is CASSLGVSAGEQFF. The CDR3 DNA follows: TGTGCCAGCAGCTTAGGCGTCTCCGCGGGTGAGCAGTTCTTC.

The chain recombines TRBV3-1 with TRBJ2-1; 7 bases match TRBD2. CDR3 length: 15 residues. Germline CDR1 is LGHDT and CDR2 is YNNKEL (reference sequence). V shed 0 bases and J 5 bases; nucleotides not matched to a gene: 4. CDR3 in amino acids: CASSQDVLANNEQFF. The CDR3, as DNA: TGTGCCAGCAGCCAAGATGTACTAGCGAACAATGAGCAGTTCTTC.

V usage is TRBV24-1 and J usage is TRBJ2-1; 7 bases line up with TRBD2. This CDR3 contains 16 residues. Per germline, CDR1 KGHDR and CDR2 SFDVKD. V was pared by 4 bases and J by 13 bases, with 18 bases of the junction left unmatched. Written as DNA, the CDR3 is TGTGCCACCAGTGACCGAGGACGGGGGACTACAATGAGACAGTTCTTC. Translation: CATSDRGRGTTMRQFF.

The chain combines TRBV29-1 with TRBJ1-3; TRBD1 matches 9 bases. This CDR3 region has 15 residues. The germline V gene encodes CDR1 SQVTM and CDR2 ANQGSEA. The J segment lost 0 bases and the V segment lost 7 bases, leaving 7 bases of the junction unmatched. Here the CDR3 DNA reads TGCAGCGCCAAACAGGGGGCACTCTCTGGAAACACCATATATTTT. Protein product: CSAKQGALSGNTIYF. The full variable domain, in which reference TRBV29-1 and TRBJ1-3 provide the parts outside the CDR3, is SAVISQKPSRDICQRGTSLTIQCQVDSQVTMMFWYRQQPGQSLTLIATANQGSEATYESGFVIDKFPISRPNLTFSTLTVSNMSPEDSSIYLCSAKQGALSGNTIYFGEGSWLTVV.

This clonotype has more than one count but fewer than ten. This sequence joins TRBV5-1 and TRBJ2-1, with D unclear. With 5 bases removed from V and 6 bases from J, the gap between germline ends came to 3 bases. The CDR3 covers 10 residues. Germline V gene sequence: CDR1 SGHRS, CDR2 YFSETQ. The CDR3 DNA is TGCGCCAGCAGGATCAATGAGCAGTTCTTC. Its translation is CASRINEQFF.

The chain combines TRBV5-1 with TRBJ2-3, with D maybe TRBD1 (6 bases). Germline V gene data show CDR1 as SGHRS and CDR2 as YFSETQ. Between the trimmed V and J ends, which lost 4 bases and 6 bases, there was a span of 18 bases. CDR3 length: 15 residues. The CDR3 loop reads CASSRRQVNGDTQYF. The CDR3 nucleotides are TGCGCCAGCAGCCGCCGACAGGTTAATGGGGATACGCAGTATTTT.

The chain employs TRBV11-2 and TRBJ2-7; D is uncertain. CDR1 and CDR2 from the germline V gene are SGHAT and FQNNGV. The CDR3 is 18 amino acids. V was clipped by 0 bases and J by 5 bases, with 23 bases between them. The CDR3 protein is CASSLDLLTPSRLHEQYF. The CDR3 nucleotides read TGTGCCAGCAGCTTAGATCTGTTGACGCCCAGCCGACTCCACGAGCAGTACTTC.

This clonotype was recorded many times. The chain uses TRBV7-9 and TRBJ2-3, with 11 bases aligning to TRBD2. V gave up 5 bases and J gave up 0 bases; unmatched junction bases: 10. Germline V lookup: CDR1 SEHNR, CDR2 FQNEAQ (reference sequence). The CDR3 runs 18 residues. This chain's CDR3 is CASSPFEWTSGSTDTQYF. CDR3 bases: TGTGCCAGCAGCCCTTTTGAGTGGACTAGCGGGAGCACAGATACGCAGTATTTT.

The CDR3 DNA reads TGTGCCAGCAGCCGTAGCAGGTCCTACGAGCAGTACTTC. It is translated as CASSRSRSYEQYF. This chain uses TRBV3-1 with TRBJ2-7; D is undetermined. V was cut by 4 bases and J by 1 base, with 8 bases left in between. Germline V lookup: CDR1 LGHDT, CDR2 YNNKEL (reference sequence). The CDR3 is 13 amino acids.

The chain couples TRBV5-1 to TRBJ2-4; TRBD2 aligns across 9 bases. The germline V gene has CDR1 SGHRS and CDR2 YFSETQ. CDR3 length: 17 residues. Trimming took 0 bases from V and 2 from J; bases not matched to a gene: 6. CDR3 sequence: CASSLVASGNPKNIQYF. CDR3 coding DNA: TGCGCCAGCAGCTTGGTGGCTAGCGGGAACCCCAAAAACATTCAGTACTTC.

V gene TRBV12-3 or TRBV12-4 combines with J gene TRBJ2-4; D is uncertain. Trimming stripped 3 bases from V and 6 bases from J, with 9 bases between. This CDR3 spans 13 amino acids. CDR3 DNA: TGTGCCAGCAGTTTTGGGCAGGCAAACATTCAGTACTTC. Translating gives CASSFGQANIQYF.

This clonotype was seen repeatedly, ten times or more. The chain recombines TRBV11-1 with TRBJ2-1; 7 nucleotides agree with TRBD2. Germline CDR1 reads SGHAT; CDR2 reads FQDESV (reference sequence). The ends lost 1 base at V and 10 bases at J; junction bases unmatched: 4. This CDR3 spans 13 amino acids. The CDR3 DNA reads TGTGCCAGCAGCTTAGTGAGAGCGGGAGAGCAGTTCTTC. Protein sequence: CASSLVRAGEQFF.

This clonotype was found a few times. CDR3 sequence (DNA): TGTGCCAGCAGCCCACAGACCCTTACTAGTCATGAGCAGTTCTTC. Translation: CASSPQTLTSHEQFF. V usage is TRBV7-9 and J usage is TRBJ2-1, with a possible D match to TRBD2 (5 bases). V lost 5 bases, J lost 8 bases, and 19 bases lay in between. In germline, CDR1 is SEHNR, CDR2 FQNEAQ (reference sequence). This CDR3 is 15 amino acids long.

The chain has TRBV20-1 and TRBJ2-7; D could derive from TRBD1 or TRBD2 (6 bases each). Trimming shortened V by 3 bases and J by 3 bases, and 12 bases separated the two germline ends. The CDR3 covers 13 residues. CDR1 and CDR2 from the germline V gene are DFQATT and SNEGSKA (reference sequence). CDR3 in DNA: TGCAGTGCTAGGTGGGGGGCGGGCTACGAGCAGTACTTC. Its protein is CSARWGAGYEQYF.